This entry is about one TCR beta chain. The data originate from a study of blood T cells in healthy people across ages. The germline CDR1 and CDR2 sequences are SSHAT and FNYEAQ (reference sequence). This CDR3 has 17 residues. With a J-beta primer mix and a sample-barcoded 5' primer, a second PCR ran roughly 7 to 11 cycles. TCRdb processed the 5' RACE reads anew with MiXCR; each CDR3 protein has one entry. The sample yields hundreds of thousands of distinct CDR3 sequences, roughly 43% seen once. The source is a man aged 80 or over in good health. The V and J genes are TRBV7-7 and TRBJ2-6; D might be TRBD1 or TRBD2, each matching 6 bases. The sequenced sample consisted of blood. Here the CDR3 DNA reads TGTGCTAGCGGCAACAGGGCCCTTAGCTCTGGGGCCAACGTCCTGACTTTC. This sequence encodes CASGNRALSSGANVLTF.